This T cell receptor (beta chain) was sequenced in a study of blood T cell repertoires in COVID-19. Clones were read by immunoSEQ multiplex PCR, and TCRdb kept only the in-frame ones, dropping some. The sample records 350,000 to 400,000 clones, roughly nine tenths being singletons. This CDR3 contains 17 residues. Germline loops: CDR1 SGHDT, CDR2 YYEEEE. After removal of 0 bases from V and 0 bases from J, the junction contained 9 bases not matched to a gene. J is TRBJ2-7 and V is TRBV5-6; TRBD1 matches at 7 bases. The specimen was PBMCs or T cells enriched from blood (not recorded which). The origin of this receptor is a woman in her 30s who had recovered from COVID-19. CDR3 residues: CASSLAPGTDDSYEQYF. In DNA form, the CDR3 reads TGTGCCAGCAGCTTGGCTCCGGGGACAGACGACTCCTACGAGCAGTACTTC.